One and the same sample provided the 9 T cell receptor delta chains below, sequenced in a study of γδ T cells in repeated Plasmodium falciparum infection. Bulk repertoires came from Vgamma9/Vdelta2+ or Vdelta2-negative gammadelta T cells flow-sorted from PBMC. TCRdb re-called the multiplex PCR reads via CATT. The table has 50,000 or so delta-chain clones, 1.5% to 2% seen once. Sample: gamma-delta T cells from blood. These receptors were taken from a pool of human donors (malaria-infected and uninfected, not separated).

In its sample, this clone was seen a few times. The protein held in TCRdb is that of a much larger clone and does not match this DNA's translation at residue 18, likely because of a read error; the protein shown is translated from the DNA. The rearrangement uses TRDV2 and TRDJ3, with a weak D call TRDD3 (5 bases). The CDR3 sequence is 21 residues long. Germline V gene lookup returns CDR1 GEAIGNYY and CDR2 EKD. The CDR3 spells CACDTTDGLGSRSWDTRKMFF. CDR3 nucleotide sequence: TGTGCCTGTGACACCACGGACGGGTTGGGGTCTAGATCCTGGGACACCCGAAAGATGTTTTTC.

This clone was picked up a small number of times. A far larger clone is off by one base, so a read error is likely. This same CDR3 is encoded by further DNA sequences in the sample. This CDR3 reads CACDTGLLGGPLTPYTDKLIF. DNA for the CDR3: TGTGCCTGTGATACAGGGTTACTTGGGGGCCCCCTTACCCCATACACCGATAAACTCATCTTT. The rearrangement joins TRDV2 to TRDJ1, with a possible D match to TRDD3 (6 bases). Here the J gene came from matching the DNA to germline, since TCRdb omits it. The CDR3 is 21 residues long. Trimming cost V 4 bases and J 0 bases, with 32 bases left between them. The germline V gene has CDR1 GEAIGNYY and CDR2 EKD.

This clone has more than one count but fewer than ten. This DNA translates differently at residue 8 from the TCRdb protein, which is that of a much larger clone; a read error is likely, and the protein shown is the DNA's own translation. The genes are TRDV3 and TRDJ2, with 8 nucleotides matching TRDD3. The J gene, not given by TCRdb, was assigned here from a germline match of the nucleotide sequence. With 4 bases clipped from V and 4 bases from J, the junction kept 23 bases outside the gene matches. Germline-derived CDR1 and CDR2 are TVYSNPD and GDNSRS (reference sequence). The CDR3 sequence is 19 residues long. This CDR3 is CASPEPTAQYWGSTAQLFF. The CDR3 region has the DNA TGTGCCTCCCCCGAGCCGACTGCTCAATACTGGGGGTCGACAGCACAACTCTTCTTT. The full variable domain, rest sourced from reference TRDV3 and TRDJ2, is CDKVTQSSPDQTVASGSEVVLLCTYDTVYSNPDLFWYRIRPDYSFQFVFYGDNSRSEGADFTQGRFSVKHILTQKAFHLVISPVRTEDSATYYCASPEPTAQYWGSTAQLFFGKGTQLIVEP.

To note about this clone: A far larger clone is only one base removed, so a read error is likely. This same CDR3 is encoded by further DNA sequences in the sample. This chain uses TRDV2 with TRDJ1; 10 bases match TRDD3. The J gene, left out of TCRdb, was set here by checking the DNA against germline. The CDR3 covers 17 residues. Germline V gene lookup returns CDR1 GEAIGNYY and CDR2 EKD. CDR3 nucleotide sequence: TGTGCCTGTGACACCTTGTCCGGGGGATACGCTACCGACAAACTCATCTTT. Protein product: CACDTLSGGYATDKLIF.

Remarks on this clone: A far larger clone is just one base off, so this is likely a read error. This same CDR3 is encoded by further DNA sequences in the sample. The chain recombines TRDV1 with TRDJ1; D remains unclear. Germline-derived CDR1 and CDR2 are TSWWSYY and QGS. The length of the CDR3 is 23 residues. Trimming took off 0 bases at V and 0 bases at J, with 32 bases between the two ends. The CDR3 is CALGELVFRRRDPVPSHTDKLIF. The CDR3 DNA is TGTGCTCTTGGGGAACTGGTTTTCCGAAGACGAGACCCCGTTCCATCACACACCGATAAACTCATCTTT.

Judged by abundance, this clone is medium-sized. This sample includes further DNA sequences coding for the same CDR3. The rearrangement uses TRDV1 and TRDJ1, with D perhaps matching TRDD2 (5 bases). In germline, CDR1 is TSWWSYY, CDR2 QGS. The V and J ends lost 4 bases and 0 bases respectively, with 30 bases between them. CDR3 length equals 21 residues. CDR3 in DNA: TGTGCTCTTGGGGTCCTGGCCTCGATCCCTACCCCGGTCGTTTACACCGATAAACTCATCTTT. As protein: CALGVLASIPTPVVYTDKLIF.

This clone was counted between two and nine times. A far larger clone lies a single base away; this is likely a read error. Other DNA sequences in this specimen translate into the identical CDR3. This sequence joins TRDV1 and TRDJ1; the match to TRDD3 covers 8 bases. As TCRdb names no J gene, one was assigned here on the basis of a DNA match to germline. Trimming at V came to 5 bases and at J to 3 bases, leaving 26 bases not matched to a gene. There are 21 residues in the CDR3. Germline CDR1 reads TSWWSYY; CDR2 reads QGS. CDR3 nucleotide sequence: TGTGCTCTTGGGAAGCTTGGATATTTGGAGAGGGGGGATATTGTGCCCGATAAACTCATCTTT. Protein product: CALGKLGYLERGDIVPDKLIF.

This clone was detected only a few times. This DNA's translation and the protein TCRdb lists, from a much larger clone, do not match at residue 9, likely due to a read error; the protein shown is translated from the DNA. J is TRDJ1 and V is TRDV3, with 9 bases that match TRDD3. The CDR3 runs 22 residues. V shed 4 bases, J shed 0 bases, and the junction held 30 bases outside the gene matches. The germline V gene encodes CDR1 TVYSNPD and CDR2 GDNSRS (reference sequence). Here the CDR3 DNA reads TGTGCCTCTCTTCCCACTCCCCGGCCGGGGGATACAGTGGGGGTGTACACCGATAAACTCATCTTT. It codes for CASLPTPRPGDTVGVYTDKLIF.

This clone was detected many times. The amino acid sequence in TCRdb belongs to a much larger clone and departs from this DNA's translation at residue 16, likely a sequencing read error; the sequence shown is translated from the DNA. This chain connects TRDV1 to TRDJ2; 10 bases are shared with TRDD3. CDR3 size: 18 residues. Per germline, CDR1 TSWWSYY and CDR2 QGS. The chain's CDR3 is CALGALPPPWGIAAQPFF. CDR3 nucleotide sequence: TGTGCTCTTGGGGCTCTTCCTCCTCCCTGGGGGATAGCAGCACAACCCTTCTTT.